This section outlines one T cell receptor beta chain sequence together with its context. The sample is drawn from a study of blood T cell repertoires in COVID-19. The overall study: Samples came from the United States, Italy and Spain, spanning acute and convalescent COVID-19. T cells, B-cell-depleted T cells, or PBMCs supplied cDNA or gDNA.

V dropped 2 bases and J dropped 10 bases, with 11 bases sitting between them. Germline CDR1 and CDR2: KGHDR and SFDVKD. This CDR3 comprises 12 residues. Original handling: Amplification with reference gene primers provided the estimates of nucleated cell counts. Profiling relied on immunoSEQ multiplex PCR, and the TCRdb table lists in-frame clones only, not all of them. V and J calls plus clone size are reproduced from that table; the DNA served to infer D and trimming. Among 350,000 or so clones, 88% were seen once, and the ten largest hold 1.5% to 2%. Followed over time, Seattle patients had been enrolled while infection was active.

The clonotype was recovered from a woman aged 25 to 39 with COVID-19, enrolled during active disease. The specimen sequenced was peripheral blood. The V call is TRBV24-1, the J call TRBJ2-7; tentative D call: TRBD2 (6 bases). The CDR3 reads CATSDSSGLQYF. Written as DNA, the CDR3 is TGTGCCACCAGTGATTCAAGCGGGCTTCAGTACTTC.